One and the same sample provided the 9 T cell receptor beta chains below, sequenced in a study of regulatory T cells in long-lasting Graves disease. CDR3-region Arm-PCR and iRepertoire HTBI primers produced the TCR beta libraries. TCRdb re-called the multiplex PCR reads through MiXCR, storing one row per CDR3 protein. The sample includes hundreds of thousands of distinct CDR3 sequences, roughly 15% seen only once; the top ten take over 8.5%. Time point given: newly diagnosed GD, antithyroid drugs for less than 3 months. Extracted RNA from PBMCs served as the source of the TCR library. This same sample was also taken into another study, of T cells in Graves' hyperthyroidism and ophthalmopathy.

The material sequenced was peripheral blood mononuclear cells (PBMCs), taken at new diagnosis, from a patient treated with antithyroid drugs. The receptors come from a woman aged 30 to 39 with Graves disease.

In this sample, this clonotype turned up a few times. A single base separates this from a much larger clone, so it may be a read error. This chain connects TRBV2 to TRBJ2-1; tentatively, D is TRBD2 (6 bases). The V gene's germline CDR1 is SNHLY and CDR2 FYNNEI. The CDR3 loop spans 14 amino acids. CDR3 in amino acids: CTSLRDWKYNEQFF. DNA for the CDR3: TGTACCAGCCTCCGGGACTGGAAGTACAATGAGCAGTTCTTC. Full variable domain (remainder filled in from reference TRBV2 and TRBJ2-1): EPEVTQTPSHQVTQMGQEVILRCVPISNHLYFYWYRQILGQKVEFLVSFYNNEISEKSEIFDDQFSVERPDGSNFTLKIRSTKLEDSAMYFCTSLRDWKYNEQFFGPGTRLTVL.

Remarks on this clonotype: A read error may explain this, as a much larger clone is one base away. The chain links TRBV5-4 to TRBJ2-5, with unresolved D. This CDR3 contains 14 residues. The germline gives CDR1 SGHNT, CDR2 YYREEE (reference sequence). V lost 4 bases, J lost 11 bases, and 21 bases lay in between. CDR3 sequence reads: CASSQSERFDEQYF. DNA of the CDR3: TGTGCCAGCAGCCAGTCCGAGAGGTTCGATGAGCAGTACTTC. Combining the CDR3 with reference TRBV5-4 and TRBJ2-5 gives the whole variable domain ETGVTQSPTHLIKTRGQQVTLRCSSQSGHNTVSWYQQALGQGPQFIFQYYREEENGRGNFPPRFSGLQFPNYSSELNVNALELDDSALYLCASSQSERFDEQYFGPGTRLLVL.

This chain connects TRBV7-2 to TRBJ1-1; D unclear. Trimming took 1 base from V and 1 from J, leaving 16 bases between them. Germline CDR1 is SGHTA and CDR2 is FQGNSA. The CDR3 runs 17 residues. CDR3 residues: CASSLVRIWQRNTEAFF. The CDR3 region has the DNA TGTGCCAGCAGCTTAGTCAGGATTTGGCAGAGGAACACTGAAGCTTTCTTT.

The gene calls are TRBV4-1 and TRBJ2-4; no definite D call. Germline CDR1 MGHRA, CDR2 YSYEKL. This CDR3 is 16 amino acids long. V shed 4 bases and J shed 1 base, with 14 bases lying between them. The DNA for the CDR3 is TGCGCCAGCAGCCCAGAGACCCAGTGGGCCAAAAACATTCAGTACTTC. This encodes CASSPETQWAKNIQYF.

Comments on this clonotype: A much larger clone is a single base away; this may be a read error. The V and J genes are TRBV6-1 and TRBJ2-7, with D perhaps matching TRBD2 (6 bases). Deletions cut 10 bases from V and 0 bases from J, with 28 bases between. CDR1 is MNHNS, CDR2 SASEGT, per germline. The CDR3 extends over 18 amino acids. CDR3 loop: CANRRLYSSGTDSYEQYF. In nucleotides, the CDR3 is TGTGCCAACAGACGCCTATATAGTTCCGGGACTGACTCCTACGAGCAGTACTTC.

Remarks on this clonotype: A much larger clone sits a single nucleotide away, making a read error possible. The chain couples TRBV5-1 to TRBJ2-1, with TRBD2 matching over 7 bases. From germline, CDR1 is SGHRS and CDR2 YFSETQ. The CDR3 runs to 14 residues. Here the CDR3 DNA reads TGCGCCAGCTCTCGGGGGACTACCTACTATGAGCAGTTCTTC. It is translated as CASSRGTTYYEQFF.

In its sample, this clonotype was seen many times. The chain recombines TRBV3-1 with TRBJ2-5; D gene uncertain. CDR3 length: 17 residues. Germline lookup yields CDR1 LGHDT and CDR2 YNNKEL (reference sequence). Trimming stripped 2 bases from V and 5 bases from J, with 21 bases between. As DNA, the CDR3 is TGTGCCAGCAGCCAATTCGGCGGACGCTCGGATGGGGAGACCCAGTACTTC. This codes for CASSQFGGRSDGETQYF.

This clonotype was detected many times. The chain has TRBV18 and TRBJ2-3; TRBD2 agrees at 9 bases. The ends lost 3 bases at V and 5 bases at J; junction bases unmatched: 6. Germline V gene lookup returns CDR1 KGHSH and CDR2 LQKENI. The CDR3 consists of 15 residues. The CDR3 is CASSPSGSNLDTQYF. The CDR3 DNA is TGTGCCAGCTCACCTAGCGGGAGTAATTTAGATACGCAGTATTTT.

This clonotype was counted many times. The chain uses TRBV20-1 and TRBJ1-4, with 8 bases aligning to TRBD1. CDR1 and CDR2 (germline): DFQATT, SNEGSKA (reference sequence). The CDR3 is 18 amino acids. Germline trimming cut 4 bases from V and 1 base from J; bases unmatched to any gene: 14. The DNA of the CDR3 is TGCAGTGCTAACCGTGACTACCTCGGACAGGGAACTAATGAAAAACTGTTTTTT. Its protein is CSANRDYLGQGTNEKLFF.